The 16 T cell receptor beta chains reported below all come from one sample, sequenced in a study of T cells in Graves' hyperthyroidism and ophthalmopathy (dated by TCRdb to the late 2010s). Library creation used multiplex PCR. Sequencing relied on an Illumina HiSeq 2000. Amplification of TCR beta CDR3 regions was carried out from RNA transcripts. A first-round RT-PCR of the TCR CDR3 used the HTBI primer set with the Qiagen OneStep RT-PCR kit. The public reads were quality trimmed at Q25 with fastp and then assembled into clones with MiXCR by TCRdb, keeping productive beta chains. For every CDR3 protein sequence, its rows merge into one entry that carries the most common genes and DNA. This sample lists roughly 500,000 distinct CDR3 sequences; more than 45% were detected once. The top ten clonotypes cover around 19% of the sample. Sample: peripheral blood or thyroid tissue (not recorded which). The receptors were gathered from an adult woman with Graves' disease, either hyperthyroidism or ophthalmopathy (not recorded which).

The chain couples TRBV10-3 to TRBJ1-1, with 7 bases aligning to TRBD1. V shed 5 bases and J 5 bases; nucleotides not matched to a gene: 8. This CDR3 is built from 14 residues. Germline V gives CDR1 ENHRY, CDR2 SYGVKD. In nucleotides, the CDR3 is TGTGCCATCAGTCGAAAAACAGGGGAAACTGAAGCTTTCTTT. Translation gives CAISRKTGETEAFF.

The CDR3 loop is CASSPTGESGTEAFF. The CDR3 nucleotides read TGCGCCAGCAGCCCAACAGGGGAGAGCGGCACTGAAGCTTTCTTT. This rearrangement joins TRBV5-1 to TRBJ1-1, with TRBD1 matching over 7 bases. The CDR3 spans 15 residues. The trim removed 4 bases at V and 4 bases at J, leaving 10 bases unmatched. The germline V gene encodes CDR1 SGHRS and CDR2 YFSETQ.

The sample holds many counts of this clonotype. The V and J genes are TRBV6-5 and TRBJ2-7, with a weak D call TRBD2 (6 bases). The ends were cut back, 0 bases at V and 3 bases at J, with 9 bases in the middle. In germline, CDR1 is MNHEY, CDR2 SVGAGI. The CDR3 extends over 14 amino acids. The CDR3 DNA follows: TGTGCCAGCAGTTACTCGGGACTCCTCTACGAGCAGTACTTC. It is translated as CASSYSGLLYEQYF.

This clonotype was observed at least ten times. CDR3 sequence reads: CASSLRDGTEAFF. CDR3 coding DNA: TGTGCCAGCAGCTTAAGGGACGGCACTGAAGCTTTCTTT. V and J are TRBV7-3 and TRBJ1-1; D may be TRBD1 (5 bases). Germline V gene sequence: CDR1 SGHTA, CDR2 FQGTGA. The CDR3 has 13 residues. The V gene lost 1 base and the J gene lost 4 bases, with 7 bases spanning the gap. Together with reference TRBV7-3 and TRBJ1-1, the CDR3 gives the full variable domain: GAGVSQTPSNKVTEKGKYVELRCDPISGHTALYWYRQSLGQGPEFLIYFQGTGAADDSGLPNDRFFAVRPEGSVSTLKIQRTERGDSAVYLCASSLRDGTEAFFGQGTRLTVV.

This clonotype was found many times. The chain is built from TRBV19 and TRBJ2-7; the match to TRBD2 covers 10 bases. Trimming took 5 bases from V and 7 from J; bases not matched to a gene: 2. CDR3 length: 12 amino acids. Germline CDR1 is LNHDA and CDR2 is SQIVND (reference sequence). The DNA of the CDR3 is TGTGCCAGTAGTGAACTAGCGGGGGAGCAGTACTTC. Its protein product is CASSELAGEQYF.

This clonotype occurred many times. The junction does not match germline at one end; this may be a read error. This sequence joins TRBV7-9 and TRBJ2-2, with D uncertain. The CDR3 consists of 14 residues. Germline V gene sequence: CDR1 SEHNR, CDR2 FQNEAQ (reference sequence). CDR3 DNA sequence: TGCGCCAGCAGCTTGGGGTTAGACACCGGGGAGCTGTTTTTT. This gives the protein CASSLGLDTGELFF.

CDR3 sequence reads: CASSFLLYKYEQYF. In nucleotides, the CDR3 is TGTGCCAGCAGTTTTCTCCTATACAAATACGAGCAGTACTTC. This sequence joins TRBV28 and TRBJ2-7; D gene ambiguous. Germline lookup yields CDR1 MDHEN and CDR2 SYDVKM. The CDR3 is 14 residues long. V lost 3 bases to trimming and J lost 4 bases, with 13 bases between them.

The rearrangement links TRBV24-1 to TRBJ2-5, with 7 bases fitting TRBD2. CDR1 KGHDR and CDR2 SFDVKD come from the germline V gene. The CDR3 runs to 16 residues. After removal of 4 bases from V and 8 bases from J, the junction contained 15 bases not matched to a gene. For the CDR3, the DNA is TGTGCCACCAGTGACGTGACCGGGACTACTAGAGGTACCCAGTACTTC. Protein sequence: CATSDVTGTTRGTQYF.

Ten or more counts support this clonotype. The rearrangement links TRBV11-3 to TRBJ1-6; D may be TRBD1 (5 bases). The CDR3 is 18 residues long. Between the trimmed V and J ends, which lost 5 bases and 9 bases, there was a span of 26 bases. The germline V gene encodes CDR1 SGHNT and CDR2 YENEEA. This CDR3 reads CASSPRDGPGLSCSPLHF. The CDR3 DNA is TGTGCCAGCAGCCCGAGGGACGGGCCTGGGTTATCTTGTTCACCCCTCCACTTT.

This clonotype came up many times. J is TRBJ2-7 and V is TRBV27; D unresolved. Germline V gives CDR1 MNHEY, CDR2 SMNVEV (reference sequence). There are 13 residues in the CDR3. V dropped 6 bases and J dropped 0 bases, with 9 bases sitting between them. The CDR3 here is CASRGYGSYEQYF. In DNA, the CDR3 is TGTGCCAGCAGGGGGTACGGCTCCTACGAGCAGTACTTC.

This clonotype was recorded at least ten times. The chain couples TRBV4-2 to TRBJ1-5; 10 bases map to TRBD1. Germline V gene sequence: CDR1 LGHNA, CDR2 YNFKEQ. The trim removed 0 bases at V and 9 bases at J, leaving 8 bases unmatched. The CDR3 has 16 residues. Here the CDR3 reads CASSQDLRTGGTPQHF. CDR3 sequence (DNA): TGTGCCAGCAGCCAAGACCTACGGACAGGGGGTACGCCCCAGCATTTT.

In this sample, this clonotype turned up a few times. V is TRBV6-5 and J is TRBJ1-2; D uncertain. V lost 4 bases and J 4 bases, leaving 10 bases between the germline ends. The CDR3 has 13 amino acids. Germline loops: CDR1 MNHEY, CDR2 SVGAGI. CDR3 in amino acids: CASSSQAGYGYTF. CDR3 in DNA: TGTGCCAGCAGTTCTCAGGCTGGCTATGGCTACACCTTC.

This clonotype was counted between two and nine times. The V call is TRBV19, the J call TRBJ2-7; TRBD1 aligns across 7 bases. Germline trimming cut 6 bases from V and 2 bases from J; bases unmatched to any gene: 4. CDR1 LNHDA and CDR2 SQIVND come from the germline V gene (reference sequence). There are 13 residues in the CDR3. The CDR3 DNA reads as TGTGCCAGTAGGCGGACAGGTGCCTACGAGCAGTACTTC. Its protein product is CASRRTGAYEQYF.

This clonotype appeared many times. The chain uses TRBV7-9 and TRBJ2-7, with a possible D match to TRBD1 (5 bases). CDR3 length: 14 amino acids. V shed 7 bases and J shed 3 bases, with 16 bases lying between them. From germline, CDR1 is SEHNR and CDR2 FQNEAQ (reference sequence). The CDR3 region has the DNA TGTGCCAGCACCCCGGCGAACAGGCACTACGAGCAGTACTTC. Translating it yields CASTPANRHYEQYF.

The V call is TRBV19, the J call TRBJ1-2; 8 positions match TRBD1. The germline V gene encodes CDR1 LNHDA and CDR2 SQIVND (reference sequence). V lost 6 bases, J lost 3 bases, and 6 bases stayed unmatched. The CDR3 has 14 residues. This chain's CDR3 is CASRRGQEDYGYTF. Written as DNA, the CDR3 is TGTGCCAGTAGGCGGGGACAGGAGGACTATGGCTACACCTTC.

The CDR3 sequence: CASSLELRGNTGELFF. For the CDR3, the DNA is TGTGCCAGCAGCTTGGAACTGAGGGGGAACACCGGGGAGCTGTTTTTT. This chain joins TRBV11-2 and TRBJ2-2; D may correspond to TRBD1 or TRBD2 (5 bases each). V lost 3 bases, J lost 1 base, and 12 bases lay in between. The CDR3 totals 16 residues. Germline CDR1 and CDR2: SGHAT and FQNNGV.